Presented here are 32 T cell receptor beta chains from one specimen sequenced in a study of T cell responses to AZD1222 COVID-19 vaccine. TCRdb's copy holds only in-frame clones and misses some; the assay was immunoSEQ multiplex PCR. This table holds more than 140,000 clones, around nine tenths found once. The sample here was peripheral blood, taken on day 0 of AZD1222 vaccination. The receptor source for this set is an adult in good health.

The chain is built from TRBV3-1 (or the pseudogene TRBV3-2) and TRBJ2-7; TRBD2 aligns across 9 bases. Germline values: CDR1 LGHDT, CDR2 YNNKEL (reference sequence). The CDR3 runs to 17 residues. CDR3 sequence: CPRPQGLAGGDAGEQYF. Written as DNA, the CDR3 is TGTCCCCGCCCCCAAGGACTCGCGGGGGGGGACGCCGGCGAGCAGTACTTC.

As to this clone: The sample contains more than one DNA sequence encoding this CDR3. The chain combines TRBV7-8 with TRBJ1-1; possibly TRBD1 for D (5 bases). Germline loops: CDR1 SGHVS, CDR2 FQNEAQ. The CDR3 has 13 amino acids. Trimming took 5 bases from V and 1 from J, leaving 8 bases between them. DNA for the CDR3: TGTGCCAGCAGCCGTACAGGGAACACTGAAGCTTTCTTT. It translates to CASSRTGNTEAFF.

This chain's CDR3 is CASSLAGGTTEAFF. The CDR3 coding sequence is TGTGCCAGCAGCTTAGCCGGGGGGACCACTGAAGCTTTCTTT. J is TRBJ1-1 and V is TRBV11-2; the D gene is possibly TRBD1 (5 bases). CDR1 SGHAT and CDR2 FQNNGV come from the germline V gene. The CDR3 totals 14 residues. With 1 base removed from V and 4 bases from J, the gap between germline ends came to 10 bases. Complete variable domain (other parts from reference TRBV11-2 and TRBJ1-1): EAGVAQSPRYKIIEKRQSVAFWCNPISGHATLYWYQQILGQGPKLLIQFQNNGVVDDSQLPKDRFSAERLKGVDSTLKIQPAKLEDSAVYLCASSLAGGTTEAFFGQGTRLTVV.

V gene TRBV29-1 combines with J gene TRBJ2-3, with D possibly TRBD2 on 5 matching bases. Germline V lookup: CDR1 SQVTM, CDR2 ANQGSEA. Trimming took off 8 bases at V and 1 base at J, with 13 bases between the two ends. This CDR3 is built from 13 residues. The CDR3 spells CSLSSIRTDTQYF. The DNA for the CDR3 is TGCAGCTTGTCTAGCATCCGCACAGATACGCAGTATTTT.

The V gene is TRBV29-1, the J gene TRBJ1-2; D may be TRBD1 (5 bases). V lost 4 bases to trimming and J lost 10 bases, with 10 bases between them. Germline assignment: CDR1 SQVTM and CDR2 ANQGSEA. The CDR3 contains 10 residues. The CDR3, as DNA: TGCAGCGTTGGGGACGCGTACTACACCTTC. Amino acids: CSVGDAYYTF.

The CDR3 nucleotides are TGCGCCAGCAGCCAAAGTCCTAGCGGGAGTCCCTACAATGAGCAGTTCTTC. Translated, it gives CASSQSPSGSPYNEQFF. V is TRBV4-1 and J is TRBJ2-1, with TRBD2 matching over 10 bases. Germline V CDR1 and CDR2: MGHRA, YSYEKL. J gave up 2 bases and V 2 bases, and 6 bases lay outside the gene matches. This CDR3 has 17 amino acids.

The chain links TRBV5-4 to TRBJ2-3; 11 nucleotides match TRBD2. Germline CDR1 and CDR2: SGHNT and YYREEE (reference sequence). The CDR3 is 17 residues long. V dropped 0 bases and J dropped 5; count of bases not matched to a gene: 8. CDR3 sequence (DNA): TGTGCCAGCAGCTTGGTTGGGGCTAGCGGGAGGTTAGATACGCAGTATTTT. Translated: CASSLVGASGRLDTQYF. Filled out from reference TRBV5-4 and TRBJ2-3, the complete variable domain reads ETGVTQSPTHLIKTRGQQVTLRCSSQSGHNTVSWYQQALGQGPQFIFQYYREEENGRGNFPPRFSGLQFPNYSSELNVNALELDDSALYLCASSLVGASGRLDTQYFGPGTRLTVL.

The rearrangement uses TRBV9 and TRBJ1-5; D unclear. The CDR3 spans 13 residues. CDR1 SGDLS and CDR2 YYNGEE come from the germline V gene. The germline V and J ends were trimmed by 0 bases and 3 bases, with 4 bases remaining between them. CDR3 residues: CASSVAPNQPQHF. CDR3 nucleotides: TGTGCCAGCAGCGTAGCCCCCAATCAGCCCCAGCATTTT.

The chain carries TRBV28 and TRBJ2-3; D call uncertain. Trimming left V 5 bases short and J 6 bases short, with 9 bases between. The length of the CDR3 is 12 residues. Germline CDR1 MDHEN, CDR2 SYDVKM. The CDR3 sequence is CASSDLKDTQYF. The CDR3 DNA follows: TGTGCCAGCAGTGATCTTAAGGATACGCAGTATTTT.

The V and J genes are TRBV6-5 and TRBJ2-3, with 7 bases fitting TRBD1. V lost 5 bases and J lost 1; bases outside the gene matches: 6. CDR1 is MNHEY and CDR2 is SVGAGI in the germline V gene. The CDR3 is 15 amino acids. The CDR3 DNA reads as TGTGCCAGCAGTCCACCTCAGGGGGGCACAGATACGCAGTATTTT. Encoded protein: CASSPPQGGTDTQYF.

The gene calls are TRBV18 and TRBJ2-4, with a tentative D call TRBD2 (5 bases). V lost 0 bases, J lost 7 bases, and 10 bases lay in between. Germline CDR1 reads KGHSH; CDR2 reads LQKENI. The CDR3 covers 14 residues. CDR3 in amino acids: CASSPPSGKNIQYF. The CDR3 DNA sequence: TGTGCCAGCTCACCACCGTCGGGGAAGAACATTCAGTACTTC. Based on the CDR3 plus reference TRBV18 and TRBJ2-4, the full variable domain is NAGVMQNPRHLVRRRGQEARLRCSPMKGHSHVYWYRQLPEEGLKFMVYLQKENIIDESGMPKERFSAEFPKEGPSILRIQQVVRGDSAAYFCASSPPSGKNIQYFGAGTRLSVL.

The chain couples TRBV19 to TRBJ2-1; 9 bases align to TRBD2. Looked up from germline, CDR1 is LNHDA and CDR2 is SQIVND (reference sequence). V shed 3 bases, J shed 7 bases, and the junction held 7 bases outside the gene matches. CDR3 length: 15 amino acids. CDR3 DNA sequence: TGTGCCAGTAGTATCGGCGGGAGGGCGGGAAATGAGCAGTTCTTC. Translated: CASSIGGRAGNEQFF.

CDR3 in DNA: TGTGCCAGCAGTCTAGGGGCAGACCCCTATGGCTACACCTTC. Translated, it gives CASSLGADPYGYTF. The chain joins TRBV6-2 or TRBV6-3 to TRBJ1-2; possible D gene TRBD1, 5 bases. Trimming left V 5 bases short and J 4 bases short, with 14 bases between. Germline V lookup: CDR1 MNHEY, CDR2 SVGEGT. The CDR3 loop spans 14 amino acids.

J is TRBJ2-7 and V is TRBV18; possible D gene TRBD1, 6 bases. This CDR3 contains 12 residues. Germline lookup yields CDR1 KGHSH and CDR2 LQKENI. V shed 3 bases and J shed 7 bases, with 10 bases lying between them. The CDR3 DNA sequence: TGTGCCAGCTCACCGCCAACAGGGGAGCAGTACTTC. Translating it yields CASSPPTGEQYF.

This clone was counted once. The gene calls are TRBV11-2 and TRBJ2-5, with TRBD2 matching over 9 bases. CDR1 is SGHAT and CDR2 is FQNNGV in the germline V gene. The trim removed 4 bases at V and 3 bases at J, leaving 3 bases unmatched. The CDR3 is made up of 14 amino acids. DNA of the CDR3: TGTGCCAGCAGCTCCCGACTAGCGGAAGAGACCCAGTACTTC. It codes for CASSSRLAEETQYF.

The V and J genes are TRBV28 and TRBJ1-2; D is perhaps TRBD1 (6 bases). CDR3 length: 13 amino acids. Trimming shortened V by 3 bases and J by 6 bases, and 11 bases separated the two germline ends. Germline CDR1 reads MDHEN; CDR2 reads SYDVKM. CDR3 residues: CASSLLQGNGYTF. CDR3 sequence (DNA): TGTGCCAGCAGTTTGCTACAGGGTAATGGCTACACCTTC.

J is TRBJ2-7 and V is TRBV18; TRBD1 aligns across 7 bases. This CDR3 contains 12 residues. The J segment lost 6 bases and the V segment lost 4 bases, leaving 3 bases of the junction unmatched. CDR1 is KGHSH and CDR2 is LQKENI in the germline V gene. CDR3 in amino acids: CASSRQGPEQYF. The CDR3 DNA reads as TGTGCCAGCTCACGACAGGGCCCCGAGCAGTACTTC.

The chain is built from TRBV2 and TRBJ2-3, with TRBD2 identical over 13 bases. Germline lookup yields CDR1 SNHLY and CDR2 FYNNEI. The length of the CDR3 is 17 residues. V lost 5 bases and J lost 2; bases outside the gene matches: 7. The CDR3 DNA sequence: TGTGCCAGCAGTTCGGGACTAGCGGGATCCAACACAGATACGCAGTATTTT. Translation gives CASSSGLAGSNTDTQYF.

This chain joins TRBV3-1 (or the pseudogene TRBV3-2) and TRBJ2-7; D possibly corresponds to TRBD2 (6 bases). The germline gives CDR1 LGHDT, CDR2 YNNKEL (reference sequence). The CDR3 is made up of 17 amino acids. V was clipped by 0 bases and J by 0 bases, with 15 bases between them. CDR3 residues: CASSQDFTSGFSYEQYF. The CDR3 region has the DNA TGTGCCAGCAGCCAAGATTTTACCAGCGGGTTCTCCTACGAGCAGTACTTC.

V gene TRBV4-2 combines with J gene TRBJ1-2; TRBD1 is a possible D gene (5 bases). The V end was cut by 1 base, the J end by 5 bases, with 20 bases between. Germline CDR1 is LGHNA and CDR2 is YNFKEQ. This CDR3 has 17 amino acids. CDR3 coding DNA: TGTGCCAGCAGCCAAGGGGTTGTCAGACAGCTCTTTTATGGCTACACCTTC. Translation: CASSQGVVRQLFYGYTF.

Remarks on this clone: A read error may explain this, as a much larger clone is one base away. Other DNA variants within this sample encode the same CDR3. J is TRBJ2-7 and V is TRBV3-1 (or the pseudogene TRBV3-2); TRBD2 agrees at 9 bases. This CDR3 region has 17 residues. Looked up from germline, CDR1 is LGHDT and CDR2 is YNNKEL (reference sequence). The CDR3 DNA follows: TGCGCCAGCAGCCAAGGACTCGCGGGGGGGGACGCCGGCGAGCAGTACTTC. Protein sequence: CASSQGLAGGDAGEQYF.

This clone was recorded once. J is TRBJ1-5 and V is TRBV6-2 or TRBV6-3; 8 bases fit TRBD1. The germline V gene encodes CDR1 MNHEY and CDR2 SVGEGT. CDR3 length equals 17 residues. The J segment lost 6 bases and the V segment lost 2 bases, leaving 12 bases of the junction unmatched. The CDR3 nucleotides are TGTGCCAGCAGTTACCCGGCAGGGGGCGCCGGGAGTCAGCCCCAGCATTTT. Protein product: CASSYPAGGAGSQPQHF.

This rearrangement joins TRBV6-6 to TRBJ2-7; D is ambiguous. The CDR3 sequence is 12 residues long. Germline CDR1 and CDR2: MNHNY and SVGAGI (reference sequence). V was cut by 7 bases and J by 2 bases, with 9 bases left in between. CDR3 in amino acids: CASMAETYEQYF. CDR3 coding DNA: TGTGCCAGCATGGCAGAAACCTACGAGCAGTACTTC.

The chain has TRBV19 and TRBJ1-5, with a possible D match to TRBD1 (5 bases). The CDR3 has 19 residues. V lost 0 bases and J 0 bases, leaving 18 bases between the germline ends. Germline V lookup: CDR1 LNHDA, CDR2 SQIVND (reference sequence). The CDR3 region has the DNA TGTGCCAGTAGTATAGATCCCCGGGACGGCAGGGTTAGCAATCAGCCCCAGCATTTT. This encodes CASSIDPRDGRVSNQPQHF. Drawing the rest from reference TRBV19 and TRBJ1-5, the complete variable domain is DGGITQSPKYLFRKEGQNVTLSCEQNLNHDAMYWYRQDPGQGLRLIYYSQIVNDFQKGDIAEGYSVSREKKESFPLTVTSAQKNPTAFYLCASSIDPRDGRVSNQPQHFGDGTRLSIL.

The chain joins TRBV4-1 to TRBJ1-5; no clear D. Trimming took off 1 base at V and 1 base at J, with 8 bases between the two ends. This CDR3 has 15 residues. Germline assignment: CDR1 MGHRA and CDR2 YSYEKL. CDR3 residues: CASSQVGESNQPQHF. The CDR3 DNA reads as TGCGCCAGCAGCCAAGTCGGGGAGAGCAATCAGCCCCAGCATTTT.

V usage is TRBV5-1 and J usage is TRBJ2-7; D gene uncertain. Germline-derived CDR1 and CDR2 are SGHRS and YFSETQ. CDR3 size: 14 residues. V shed 0 bases and J shed 2 bases, with 9 bases lying between them. The CDR3 sequence: CASSLEPAPYEQYF. CDR3 bases: TGCGCCAGCAGCTTGGAACCGGCGCCCTACGAGCAGTACTTC. The whole variable domain, remainder taken from reference TRBV5-1 and TRBJ2-7, is KAGVTQTPRYLIKTRGQQVTLSCSPISGHRSVSWYQQTPGQGLQFLFEYFSETQRNKGNFPGRFSGRQFSNSRSEMNVSTLELGDSALYLCASSLEPAPYEQYFGPGTRLTVT.

V is TRBV18 and J is TRBJ2-7; 9 bases fit TRBD1. Germline-derived CDR1 and CDR2 are KGHSH and LQKENI. The CDR3 has 15 amino acids. V shed 6 bases, J shed 3 bases, and the junction held 9 bases outside the gene matches. The CDR3 reads CASSPGTGPFYEQYF. As DNA, the CDR3 is TGTGCCAGCTCGCCCGGGACAGGGCCTTTCTACGAGCAGTACTTC. Drawing the rest from reference TRBV18 and TRBJ2-7, the complete variable domain is NAGVMQNPRHLVRRRGQEARLRCSPMKGHSHVYWYRQLPEEGLKFMVYLQKENIIDESGMPKERFSAEFPKEGPSILRIQQVVRGDSAAYFCASSPGTGPFYEQYFGPGTRLTVT.

J is TRBJ1-5 and V is TRBV28, with TRBD1 as a possible D gene (6 bases). Looked up from germline, CDR1 is MDHEN and CDR2 is SYDVKM. V was shortened by 7 bases and J by 5 bases, with 21 bases between the two germline ends. The CDR3 runs to 16 residues. The CDR3, as DNA: TGTGCCAGCACTAAAGTGGGGCACGGGGGCGATCAGCCCCAGCATTTT. Residues: CASTKVGHGGDQPQHF.

The chain has TRBV4-1 and TRBJ1-4, with 8 bases fitting TRBD1. Germline lookup yields CDR1 MGHRA and CDR2 YSYEKL. This CDR3 is built from 15 residues. Losses at the gene ends were 2 bases for V and 5 bases for J; bases not matched to a gene: 4. DNA for the CDR3: TGCGCCAGCAGCCAACACGGGACAGGCAATGAAAAACTGTTTTTT. Translating it yields CASSQHGTGNEKLFF.

V gene TRBV9 combines with J gene TRBJ2-2; TRBD1 is a possible D gene (6 bases). V was shortened by 0 bases and J by 7 bases, with 22 bases between the two germline ends. This CDR3 has 18 residues. Germline values: CDR1 SGDLS, CDR2 YYNGEE. Written as DNA, the CDR3 is TGTGCCAGCAGCGTAGAGTCTCGTTTGGGGGCCGGAATCGGGGAGCTGTTTTTT. Its protein is CASSVESRLGAGIGELFF. Filled out from reference TRBV9 and TRBJ2-2, the complete variable domain reads DSGVTQTPKHLITATGQRVTLRCSPRSGDLSVYWYQQSLDQGLQFLIQYYNGEERAKGNILERFSAQQFPDLHSELNLSSLELGDSALYFCASSVESRLGAGIGELFFGEGSRLTVL.

The chain links TRBV7-6 to TRBJ1-5, with 9 bases aligning to TRBD1. CDR1 is SGHVS and CDR2 is FNYEAQ in the germline V gene. The J segment lost 6 bases and the V segment lost 0 bases, leaving 12 bases of the junction unmatched. The CDR3 runs to 18 residues. CDR3 sequence reads: CASSLARADRGNGQPQHF. The CDR3 nucleotides are TGTGCCAGCAGCTTAGCTCGGGCCGACAGGGGGAATGGTCAGCCCCAGCATTTT.

This clone showed up just once. V usage is TRBV6-5 and J usage is TRBJ1-1; TRBD1 matches 10 bases. V was clipped by 6 bases and J by 5 bases; unmatched bases: 6. CDR1 and CDR2 from the germline V gene are MNHEY and SVGAGI. This CDR3 is built from 14 residues. CDR3 protein: CASSRQGAATEAFF. CDR3 DNA sequence: TGTGCCAGCAGCCGACAGGGGGCTGCAACTGAAGCTTTCTTT.